What follows is one T cell receptor beta chain and its context. This sample stems from a study of control samples from healthy donors and cancer patients. Germline V gives CDR1 SEHNR, CDR2 FQNEAQ (reference sequence). V was trimmed by 3 bases and J by 5 bases, leaving 14 bases between them. The CDR3 sequence is 15 residues long. TCRdb's copy holds only in-frame clones and misses some; the assay was immunoSEQ multiplex PCR. The sample shows 150,000 or so clones, 80% to 95% of them seen only once. This chain links TRBV7-9 with TRBJ2-1; tentatively, D is TRBD1 or TRBD2 (6 bases each). Sequencing was done on a sample of blood. This clonotype was obtained from a man aged 18 to 30 in good health. The CDR3 DNA follows: TGTGCCAGCAGCTTTGGAGGGGGGCCCCACAATGAGCAGTTCTTC. Its translation: CASSFGGGPHNEQFF. Complete variable domain (other parts from reference TRBV7-9 and TRBJ2-1): DTGVSQNPRHKITKRGQNVTFRCDPISEHNRLYWYRQTLGQGPEFLTYFQNEAQLEKSRLLSDRFSAERPKGSFSTLEIQRTEQGDSAMYLCASSFGGGPHNEQFFGPGTRLTVL.